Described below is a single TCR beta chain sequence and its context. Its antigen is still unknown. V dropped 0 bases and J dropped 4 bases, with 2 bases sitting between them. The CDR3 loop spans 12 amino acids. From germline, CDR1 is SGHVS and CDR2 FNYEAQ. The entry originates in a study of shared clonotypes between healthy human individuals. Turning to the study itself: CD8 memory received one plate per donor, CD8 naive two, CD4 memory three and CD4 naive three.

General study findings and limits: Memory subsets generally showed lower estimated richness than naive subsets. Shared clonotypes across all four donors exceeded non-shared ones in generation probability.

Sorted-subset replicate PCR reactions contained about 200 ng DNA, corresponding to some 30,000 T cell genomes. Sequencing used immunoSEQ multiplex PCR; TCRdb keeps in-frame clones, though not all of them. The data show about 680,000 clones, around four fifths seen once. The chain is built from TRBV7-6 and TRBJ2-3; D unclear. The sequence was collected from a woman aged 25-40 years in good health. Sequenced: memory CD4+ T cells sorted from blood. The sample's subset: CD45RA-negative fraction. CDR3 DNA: TGTGCCAGCAGCTTAGCAGCAGATACGCAGTATTTT. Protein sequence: CASSLAADTQYF.